These 13 T cell receptor beta chains came from one sample sequenced in a study of regulatory T cells in long-lasting Graves disease. Sample time point: persistent/refractory GD, antithyroid drugs over 5 years with positive TRAb. RNA isolated from PBMCs was used to make the TCR library. Libraries of TCR beta came from iRepertoire HTBI primers plus Arm-PCR of CDR3 regions. MiXCR was run by TCRdb on the multiplex PCR reads, yielding one entry per CDR3 protein. The sample contains a few hundred thousand distinct CDR3 sequences, about 20% of which appear only once. The source material was peripheral blood mononuclear cells (PBMCs), sampled when the disease was refractory, from a patient treated with antithyroid drugs. All receptors derive from a female donor with Graves disease.

This clonotype occurred many times. The CDR3 loop is CASSLWQGGHEQYF. Written as DNA, the CDR3 is TGTGCCAGCAGTTTGTGGCAGGGGGGCCACGAGCAGTACTTC. V and J are TRBV12-3 or TRBV12-4 and TRBJ2-7, with D perhaps matching TRBD1 (7 bases). The CDR3 spans 14 residues. V lost 3 bases and J 5 bases, leaving 14 bases between the germline ends.

This clonotype was picked up many times. The V and J genes are TRBV28 and TRBJ1-5; D unresolved. The CDR3 covers 13 residues. V was trimmed by 7 bases and J by 0 bases, leaving 7 bases between them. Germline lookup yields CDR1 MDHEN and CDR2 SYDVKM. In DNA form, the CDR3 reads TGTGCCAGCAACGGAGCTAGCAATCAGCCCCAGCATTTT. Its translation: CASNGASNQPQHF.

V gene TRBV30 combines with J gene TRBJ2-6; possible D gene TRBD1, 6 bases. Trimming shortened V by 8 bases and J by 0 bases, and 11 bases separated the two germline ends. This CDR3 has 14 amino acids. Germline values: CDR1 GTSNPN, CDR2 SVGIG (reference sequence). The chain's CDR3 is CAGGHPSGANVLTF. The CDR3 DNA sequence: TGTGCCGGGGGACACCCCTCTGGGGCCAACGTCCTGACTTTC.

The V and J genes are TRBV6-1 and TRBJ2-1; D may be TRBD2 (6 bases). CDR1 and CDR2 (germline): MNHNS, SASEGT. Trimming took 6 bases from V and 2 from J, leaving 17 bases between them. The CDR3 consists of 16 residues. The CDR3 sequence is CASRKISGGAYNEQFF. CDR3 DNA: TGTGCCAGCAGAAAGATTAGCGGCGGTGCCTACAATGAGCAGTTCTTC.

This clonotype was seen repeatedly, ten times or more. The rearrangement joins TRBV2 to TRBJ2-2, with 7 bases fitting TRBD1. Looked up from germline, CDR1 is SNHLY and CDR2 is FYNNEI. J was trimmed by 4 bases and V by 6 bases; bases with no gene match: 5. The CDR3 contains 14 residues. CDR3 DNA sequence: TGTGCCAGCAGCGAAACAGGGGTCACCGGGGAGCTGTTTTTT. As protein: CASSETGVTGELFF.

This clonotype was detected ten times or more. The rearrangement uses TRBV28 and TRBJ1-1; 7 positions match TRBD1. The J segment lost 12 bases and the V segment lost 2 bases, leaving 3 bases of the junction unmatched. The CDR3 is 11 residues long. The germline CDR1 and CDR2 sequences are MDHEN and SYDVKM. CDR3 in DNA: TGTGCCAGCAGTTTAGAGACAGGGACTTTCTTT. The encoded protein is CASSLETGTFF.

The V call is TRBV20-1, the J call TRBJ1-1; 7 nucleotides agree with TRBD1. In germline, CDR1 is DFQATT, CDR2 SNEGSKA (reference sequence). The junction had 12 bases not matched to a gene; V was cut back by 5 bases and J by 6 bases. The CDR3 is made up of 14 amino acids. In nucleotides, the CDR3 is TGCAGTGCTCCGACAGGGACCGGGTTTGCTGAAGCTTTCTTT. This codes for CSAPTGTGFAEAFF.

This clonotype turned up a few times. The gene calls are TRBV18 and TRBJ2-5; no clear D gene. This CDR3 is built from 14 residues. Trimming pared 3 bases from V and 1 base from J, leaving 9 bases between. Germline V gene data show CDR1 as KGHSH and CDR2 as LQKENI. The chain's CDR3 is CASSPSPSQETQYF. The DNA for the CDR3 is TGTGCCAGCTCACCCTCCCCTAGCCAAGAGACCCAGTACTTC.

This clonotype was counted at least ten times. This chain joins TRBV28 and TRBJ1-4; possible D gene TRBD1, 6 bases. Germline CDR1 is MDHEN and CDR2 is SYDVKM. Trimming removed 10 bases from V and 8 bases from J, with 11 bases in between. This CDR3 has 11 amino acids. CDR3 residues: CATQRGEKLFF. CDR3 in DNA: TGTGCCACCCAGAGGGGGGAAAAACTGTTTTTT.

This clonotype was observed at least ten times. The gene calls are TRBV10-3 and TRBJ2-7; 10 bases are a match to TRBD1. Germline V gene lookup returns CDR1 ENHRY and CDR2 SYGVKD. The CDR3 totals 13 residues. J lost 4 bases, V lost 7 bases, and 4 bases had no gene match. CDR3 sequence: CAITRDRGYEQYF. CDR3 DNA: TGTGCCATCACCAGGGACAGGGGATACGAGCAGTACTTC.

The chain is built from TRBV5-6 and TRBJ2-5; a weak D match, TRBD2 (5 bases). Per germline, CDR1 SGHDT and CDR2 YYEEEE. This CDR3 contains 14 residues. V lost 2 bases to trimming and J lost 5 bases, with 13 bases between them. The CDR3 coding sequence is TGTGCCAGCAGCTTTGGTTCGGGGTGGGAGACCCAGTACTTC. This gives the protein CASSFGSGWETQYF.

The chain joins TRBV6-1 to TRBJ1-1; D is unclear. V was trimmed by 6 bases and J by 0 bases, leaving 8 bases between them. The CDR3 runs to 13 residues. Germline V gene lookup returns CDR1 MNHNS and CDR2 SASEGT. CDR3 residues: CASRVYVNTEAFF. CDR3 sequence (DNA): TGTGCCAGCAGGGTTTACGTGAACACTGAAGCTTTCTTT.

This clonotype was observed many times. V usage is TRBV7-2 and J usage is TRBJ1-1, with D hard to call. CDR1 and CDR2 (germline): SGHTA, FQGNSA. The ends were cut back, 4 bases at V and 8 bases at J, with 8 bases in the middle. The CDR3 consists of 11 residues. CDR3 in amino acids: CASSYAGEAFF. The CDR3 region has the DNA TGTGCCAGCAGCTATGCGGGCGAAGCTTTCTTT.